This TCR beta chain was sequenced during a study of T cell repertoires in cytomegalovirus infection. Background on the study: Recently identified HLA-C-restricted CMV epitopes were used, and well-studied HLA-B-restricted CMV epitopes were used as well. Indications of both CMV infection and matching HLA type were provided by public TCR beta signatures. Overall study results and limits: Predominance within the ex vivo response was attributable to HLA-C-restricted CMV-specific TCR beta clonotypes.

CDR1 SGHVS and CDR2 FQNEAQ come from the germline V gene. The V end lost 1 base, the J end lost 7 bases, and 13 bases lay between the germline ends. The CDR3 loop spans 14 amino acids. Only a few counts were recorded for this clonotype. The antigen remains undetermined. A single record per CDR3 protein comes from TCRdb applying MiXCR to the reads. The table lists hundreds of thousands of distinct CDR3 sequences, 30% to 35% of them singletons. Source: cultured CD8+ T cells from PBMCs, taken from culture after CMV antigen stimulation. The sequence derives from a human donor in good health (CMV status not recorded). Some clones in this sample may be carry-over from other donors' samples. The V and J genes are TRBV7-8 and TRBJ2-5, with D unclear. The CDR3 spells CASSLDPSGVTQYF. CDR3 bases: TGTGCCAGCAGCTTAGACCCGAGTGGTGTGACCCAGTACTTC.